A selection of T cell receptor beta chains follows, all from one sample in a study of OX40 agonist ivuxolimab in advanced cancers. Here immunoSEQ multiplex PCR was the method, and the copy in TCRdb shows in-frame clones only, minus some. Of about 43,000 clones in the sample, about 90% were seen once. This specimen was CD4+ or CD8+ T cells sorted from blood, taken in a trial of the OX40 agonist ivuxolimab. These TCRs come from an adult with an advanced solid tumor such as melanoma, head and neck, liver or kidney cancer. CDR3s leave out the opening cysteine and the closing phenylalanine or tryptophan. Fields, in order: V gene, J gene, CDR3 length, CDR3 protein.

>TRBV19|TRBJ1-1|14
ASSIGTGGVNTEAF
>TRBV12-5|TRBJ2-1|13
ASGLVQGNRNEQF
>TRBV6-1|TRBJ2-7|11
ASSELQAYEQY
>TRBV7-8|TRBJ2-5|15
ASSLEGAGQEQETQY
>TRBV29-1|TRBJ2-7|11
SASTGLPYEQY
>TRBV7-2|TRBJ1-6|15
ASSLSPKQTAFSPLH
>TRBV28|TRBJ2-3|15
ASSSATSGEAFERQY
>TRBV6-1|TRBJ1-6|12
ASSAQGNNSPLH
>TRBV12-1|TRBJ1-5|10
ASSFLVQPQH
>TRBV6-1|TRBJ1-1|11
ASKSWGVAEAF
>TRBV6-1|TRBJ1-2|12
ASSTRGADYGYT
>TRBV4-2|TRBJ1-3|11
ASSQEVIYTIY
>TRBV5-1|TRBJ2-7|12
ASSGTSGNYEQY
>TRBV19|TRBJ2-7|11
ASSIEGRIEQY
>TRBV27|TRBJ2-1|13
ASTPPTSGFGGQF
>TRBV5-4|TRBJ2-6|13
ASSPGGSGANVLT
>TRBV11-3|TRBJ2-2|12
ASSPGPSTGELF
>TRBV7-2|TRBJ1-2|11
ASSLDTSYGYT
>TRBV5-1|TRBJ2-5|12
ASSTRQGEETQY
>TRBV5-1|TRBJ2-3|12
ASSSRGVTDTQY
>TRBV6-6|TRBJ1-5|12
ASSSSGTNQPQH
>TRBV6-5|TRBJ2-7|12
ASSSTAASYEQY
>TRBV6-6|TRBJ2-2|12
ASSYSSTAGELF
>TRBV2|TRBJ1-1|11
ASSGDRGIEAF
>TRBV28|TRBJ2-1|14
ASSLASGSSYNEQF
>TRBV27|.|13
ASSQPGQGRNEQY
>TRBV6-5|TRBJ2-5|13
ASSSSGGYQETQY